This T cell receptor (beta chain) is drawn from a study of T cells after posttransplantation cyclophosphamide. This clone was seen many times. Profiled with immunoSEQ multiplex PCR; TCRdb holds only in-frame clones, not every one. Listed for the sample are more than 40,000 clones, none seen a single time. Looked up from germline, CDR1 is SGHRS and CDR2 is YFSETQ. The CDR3 length is 13 residues. V was cut by 4 bases and J by 4 bases, with 11 bases left in between. The chain is built from TRBV5-1 and TRBJ1-2; D gene uncertain. The TCR sequence derives from a man between 40 and 49 years old in good health, CMV-negative, and a related stem cell transplant donor. The sample consisted of PBMCs. In nucleotides, the CDR3 is TGCGCCAGCAGCACTACAAGCATCTATGGCTACACCTTC. Its protein is CASSTTSIYGYTF.